The table lists the clone carrying this T cell receptor beta chain with a count of one. Antigen specificity is unknown. The data were obtained in a study of breast tumors, draining lymph nodes, adjacent tissues. Regarding the study as a whole: Data only fit, rather than demonstrated, lymph node origin of most tumor T cells. Luminal-like breast cancer showed significantly greater tumor-nontumor repertoire similarity than basal-like breast cancer did. Tumor TCR diversity was below lymph nodes but above nontumor tissue.

The lymph nodes were axillary draining lymph nodes from breast cancer patients. V lost 0 bases, J lost 5 bases, and 8 bases lay in between. Germline assignment: CDR1 SGDLS and CDR2 YYNGEE. This CDR3 region has 13 residues. TCRdb independently ran MiXCR on the multiplex PCR reads; one entry per CDR3 protein. This table holds nearly 110,000 distinct CDR3 sequences, 30% found once. This TCR was recovered from a female donor with breast cancer. Some clones in this sample may be carry-over from other donors' samples. This rearrangement joins TRBV9 to TRBJ2-5, with TRBD2 as a possible D gene (5 bases). Material for sequencing was axillary lymph node tissue. CDR3: CASSVGGHETQYF. CDR3 sequence (DNA): TGTGCCAGCAGCGTAGGAGGGCACGAGACCCAGTACTTC.